This TCR beta chain derives from a study of blood T cell repertoires in COVID-19. Study-wide context: The samples span acute and convalescent COVID-19 from the United States, Italy and Spain.

Libraries were prepared by immunoSEQ multiplex PCR; TCRdb keeps only in-frame clonotypes and omits some of them. The table has about 200,000 clones, about 82% seen once; the top ten hold 5% to 7%. Grouping used clinical history reported by participants in a survey and questionnaire. J gave up 9 bases and V 4 bases, and 9 bases lay outside the gene matches. The V gene's germline CDR1 is SGHTA and CDR2 FQGNSA. The CDR3 is 15 amino acids. The chain has TRBV7-2 and TRBJ2-1, with 10 bases lining up with TRBD2. This TCR derives from a man between 35 and 55 years old with acute COVID-19. Sequenced input: PBMCs or T cells enriched from blood (not recorded which). This CDR3 reads CASSWASGSRSEQFF. As DNA, the CDR3 is TGTGCCAGCAGCTGGGCTAGCGGGAGTAGGAGTGAGCAGTTCTTC.